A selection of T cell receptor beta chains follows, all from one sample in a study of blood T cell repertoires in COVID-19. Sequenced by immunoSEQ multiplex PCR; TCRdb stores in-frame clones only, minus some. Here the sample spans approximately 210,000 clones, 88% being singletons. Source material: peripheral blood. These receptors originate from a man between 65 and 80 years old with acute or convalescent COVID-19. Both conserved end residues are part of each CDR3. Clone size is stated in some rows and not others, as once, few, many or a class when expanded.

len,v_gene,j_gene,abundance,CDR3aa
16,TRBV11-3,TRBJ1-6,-,CASSLPLRGRPSPLHF
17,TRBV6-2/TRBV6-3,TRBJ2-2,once,CASSKGTGPWDTGELFF
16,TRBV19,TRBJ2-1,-,CASASLGRAPYNEQFF
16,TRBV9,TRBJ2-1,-,CASSVSGTRVVHEQFF
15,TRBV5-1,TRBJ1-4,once,CASSLAPATNEKLFF
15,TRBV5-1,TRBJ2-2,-,CASRLGGWDTGELFF
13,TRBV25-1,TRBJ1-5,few,CASSSLGNQPQHF
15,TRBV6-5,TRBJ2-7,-,CASSGLTSGSYEQYF
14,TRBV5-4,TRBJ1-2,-,CASSLYGQSYGYTF
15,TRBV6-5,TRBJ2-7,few,CASRPGLAGAYEQYF
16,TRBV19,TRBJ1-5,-,CASRPPRTGANQPQHF
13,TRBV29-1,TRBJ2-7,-,CSVEDQYHYEQYF
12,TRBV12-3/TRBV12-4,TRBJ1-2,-,CASSSVNYGYTF
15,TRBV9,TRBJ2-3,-,CASSVDLISTDTQYF
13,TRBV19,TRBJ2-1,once,CASHTRPGYEQFF
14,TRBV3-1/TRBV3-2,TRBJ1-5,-,CASSQGATGGPQHF
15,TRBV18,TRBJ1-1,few,CASSPPDRGALGAFF
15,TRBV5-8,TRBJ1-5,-,CASSPGTTSFKPQHF
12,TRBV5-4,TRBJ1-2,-,CASSLEGYGYTF
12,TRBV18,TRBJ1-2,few,CASSPGQGAYTF
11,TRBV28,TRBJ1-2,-,CASSYIYGYTF
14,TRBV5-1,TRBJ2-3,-,CASSLEKGTDTQYF
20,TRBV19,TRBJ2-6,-,CASSIMGQGAYRTGANVLTF
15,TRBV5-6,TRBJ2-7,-,CASSLPTGFAYEQYF
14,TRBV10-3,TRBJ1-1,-,CAISETGKNTEAFF
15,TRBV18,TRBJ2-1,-,CASSPRLESYNEQFF
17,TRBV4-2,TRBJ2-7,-,CASSQVNPVAGGLEQYF
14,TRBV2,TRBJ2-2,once,CASTWDISTGELFF
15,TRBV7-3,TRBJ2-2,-,CASSPSTGPIGELFF
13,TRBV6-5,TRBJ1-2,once,CATQTGGGYGYTF
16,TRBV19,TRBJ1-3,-,CASRATVKISGNTIYF
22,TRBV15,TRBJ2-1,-,CATSRAGGRGLAGGPSYNEQFF
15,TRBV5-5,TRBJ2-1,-,CASSSSGTGYNEQFF
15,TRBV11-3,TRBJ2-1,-,CASSLGGEPYNEQFF
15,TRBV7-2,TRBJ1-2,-,CASSFGTEANYGYTF
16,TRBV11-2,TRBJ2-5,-,CASSSIRAQGLGTQYF
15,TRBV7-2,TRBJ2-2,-,CASSPQFANTGELFF
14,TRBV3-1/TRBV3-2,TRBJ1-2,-,CASSEGGPTGGYTF
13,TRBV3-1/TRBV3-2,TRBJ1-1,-,CASSHTGLDGAFF
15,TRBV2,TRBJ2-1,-,CASSEDGVSYNEQFF
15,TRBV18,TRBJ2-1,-,CASSPSGSGSGEQFF
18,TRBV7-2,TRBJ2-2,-,CASSLATSGIGRDGELFF
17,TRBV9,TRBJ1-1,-,CASSVEPGGSLNTEAFF
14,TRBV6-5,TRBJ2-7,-,CASSSPRAYYEQYF
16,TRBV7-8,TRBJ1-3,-,CASSSGQIVSGNTIYF
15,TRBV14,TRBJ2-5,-,CASSTGTSYQETQYF
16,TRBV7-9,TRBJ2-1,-,CASSTLTGFFSNEQFF
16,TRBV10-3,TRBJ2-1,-,CAISALSGRGDNEQFF
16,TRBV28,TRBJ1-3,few,CASSGGLSLSGNTIYF